The entry below gives a single TCR beta chain sequence along with its context. CDR1 is ENHRY and CDR2 is SYGVKD in the germline V gene. Trimming took 4 bases from V and 6 from J; bases not matched to a gene: 3. The CDR3 covers 14 residues. The sample is drawn from a study of blood T cell repertoires in COVID-19. In the study overall: Researchers got acute and convalescent COVID-19 samples from the United States, Italy and Spain. Sample material is recorded as cDNA or gDNA derived from T cells, B-cell-depleted T cells, or PBMCs.

Produced via immunoSEQ multiplex PCR; TCRdb's table is partial and in-frame only. The table shows 220,000 or so clones, with around nine tenths occurring only once. This receptor was taken from a man in his fifties or sixties who had recovered from COVID-19. The chain joins TRBV10-3 to TRBJ2-7; 13 bases map to TRBD2. Specimen: peripheral blood. This CDR3 reads CAISVTSGGFEQYF. Written as DNA, the CDR3 is TGTGCCATCAGTGTGACTAGCGGGGGGTTCGAGCAGTACTTC.